This T cell receptor (beta chain) came from a study of beta chain features in type 1 diabetes. Sequenced material consisted of expressed TCRB transcripts (all of the isolated RNA was reverse transcribed). Repertoires were generated with immunoSEQ multiplex PCR, while TCRdb's copy carries only in-frame clones and drops some. The data show a few hundred thousand clones, 13% seen once. One heparinised blood draw averaging roughly 100 mL was given by each donor. Points on this clone: Its antigen is as yet unknown.

This CDR3 is built from 16 residues. Germline values: CDR1 SGHTA, CDR2 FQGNSA. J lost 0 bases, V lost 3 bases, and 2 bases had no gene match. Study observations and caveats: In all four CD4+ subsets, TCRB CDR3 length was significantly, moderately reduced in type 1 diabetes. Naive, central memory and Treg TCRB repertoires seemed to resemble each other more closely in patients than they did in healthy donors.

The V call is TRBV7-2, the J call TRBJ2-6, with TRBD2 matching 7 bases. The clonotype was recovered from a woman between 18 and 30 years old with type 1 diabetes. Material: naive CD4+ T cells from blood. CDR3 in DNA: TGTGCCAGCAGCTTTGGCGGGGGCTCTGGGGCCAACGTCCTGACTTTC. Translation: CASSFGGGSGANVLTF.